These 30 T cell receptor beta chains originate from one sample sequenced in a study of blood T cell repertoires in COVID-19 (dated by TCRdb to the early 2020s). The library was generated by the immunoSEQ multiplex PCR assay. This is the immuneACCESS table as TCRdb keeps it, with only in-frame sequences that have V and J called. A part of the clones is gone; compared with another copy, unresolved V genes explain less than half, and the rest is unexplained. The sample table contains fewer than 250,000 clones; only one count was recorded for roughly 83% of them. The ten top clones hold roughly 5.2% of the sample. Specimen: peripheral blood. The receptors shown here come from a woman of 80 years or more with COVID-19, enrolled during active disease.

The chain is built from TRBV5-6 and TRBJ2-7, with D possibly TRBD2 on 6 matching bases. Germline CDR1 reads SGHDT; CDR2 reads YYEEEE. CDR3 size: 13 residues. V shed 1 base and J shed 5 bases, with 10 bases lying between them. In nucleotides, the CDR3 is TGTGCCAGCAGCTTGAATGGAGGGCACGAGCAGTACTTC. This sequence encodes CASSLNGGHEQYF.

CDR3 DNA: TGTGCCAGCAGCAAAGCTTCCAGGATGCAAGAGACCCAGTACTTC. Amino acid sequence: CASSKASRMQETQYF. The V and J genes are TRBV21-1 and TRBJ2-5; TRBD1, the table's D call, was not compared with the DNA. TRBV21-1 is deemed a pseudogene. There are 15 residues in the CDR3.

The J gene is TRBJ1-2, the V gene TRBV27; the D gene is possibly TRBD1 (6 bases). V lost 3 bases to trimming and J lost 7 bases, with 24 bases between them. The CDR3 loop spans 17 amino acids. Germline CDR1 and CDR2: MNHEY and SMNVEV (reference sequence). CDR3 region: CASSLYAQGPVGGGYTF. The CDR3 DNA reads TGTGCCAGCAGTTTGTATGCTCAGGGGCCCGTTGGAGGTGGCTACACCTTC.

This clone was seen just once. The chain carries TRBV18 and TRBJ1-3; the D is unclear. The CDR3 sequence is 15 residues long. The germline gives CDR1 KGHSH, CDR2 LQKENI. With 6 bases removed from V and 0 bases from J, the gap between germline ends came to 12 bases. CDR3 nucleotides: TGTGCCAGCTCCCTGGCGAGGGACTCTGGAAACACCATATATTTT. As protein: CASSLARDSGNTIYF. Looking up the rest from reference TRBV18 and TRBJ1-3 gives the full variable domain: NAGVMQNPRHLVRRRGQEARLRCSPMKGHSHVYWYRQLPEEGLKFMVYLQKENIIDESGMPKERFSAEFPKEGPSILRIQQVVRGDSAAYFCASSLARDSGNTIYFGEGSWLTVV.

The chain couples TRBV4-2 to TRBJ2-1, with 7 bases fitting TRBD2. V was pared by 2 bases and J by 6 bases, with 13 bases of the junction left unmatched. The CDR3 is 17 residues long. CDR1 is LGHNA and CDR2 is YNFKEQ in the germline V gene. The CDR3 is CASSQNPGGLSPNEQFF. CDR3 DNA: TGTGCCAGCAGCCAAAATCCGGGGGGATTGTCGCCCAATGAGCAGTTCTTC.

The chain uses TRBV28 and TRBJ2-5; 8 bases are a match to TRBD2. The CDR3 contains 13 residues. V lost 7 bases to trimming and J lost 5 bases; unmatched junction nucleotides: 6. Germline assignment: CDR1 MDHEN and CDR2 SYDVKM. Here the CDR3 DNA reads TGTGCCAGCATGGCGGGGGGCAGGGAGACCCAGTACTTC. Translated: CASMAGGRETQYF.

The V call is TRBV9, the J call TRBJ2-1; D gene uncertain. The CDR3 is 14 residues long. Germline V gives CDR1 SGDLS, CDR2 YYNGEE. Trimming shortened V by 3 bases and J by 0 bases, and 7 bases separated the two germline ends. CDR3 coding DNA: TGTGCCAGCAGCGCAACTTCCTCCTACAATGAGCAGTTCTTC. It specifies CASSATSSYNEQFF.

This clone was seen a few times. The chain links TRBV11-2 to TRBJ1-5; TRBD1 matches at 9 bases. Germline assignment: CDR1 SGHAT and CDR2 FQNNGV. V trimming: 1 base; J trimming: 6 bases; junction bases outside the gene matches: 1. The CDR3 spans 14 residues. The CDR3 here is CASSLGDRVQPQHF. The CDR3 DNA sequence: TGTGCCAGCAGCTTAGGGGACAGGGTTCAGCCCCAGCATTTT. The whole variable domain, remainder taken from reference TRBV11-2 and TRBJ1-5, is EAGVAQSPRYKIIEKRQSVAFWCNPISGHATLYWYQQILGQGPKLLIQFQNNGVVDDSQLPKDRFSAERLKGVDSTLKIQPAKLEDSAVYLCASSLGDRVQPQHFGDGTRLSIL.

This chain links TRBV7-2 with TRBJ1-1, with TRBD1 as a possible D gene (6 bases). The CDR3 is 14 residues long. Per the germline V gene, CDR1 is SGHTA and CDR2 is FQGNSA. Trimming removed 2 bases from V and 4 bases from J, with 11 bases in between. The CDR3 DNA sequence: TGTGCCAGCAGCTTACAGATCAGGGGCACTGAAGCTTTCTTT. Protein sequence: CASSLQIRGTEAFF. Based on the CDR3 plus reference TRBV7-2 and TRBJ1-1, the full variable domain is GAGVSQSPSNKVTEKGKDVELRCDPISGHTALYWYRQSLGQGLEFLIYFQGNSAPDKSGLPSDRFSAERTGGSVSTLTIQRTQQEDSAVYLCASSLQIRGTEAFFGQGTRLTVV.

The V and J genes are TRBV6-5 and TRBJ2-6; 10 bases are shared with TRBD1. The CDR3 sequence is 15 residues long. Losses at the gene ends were 6 bases for V and 4 bases for J; bases not matched to a gene: 3. Germline-derived CDR1 and CDR2 are MNHEY and SVGAGI. The CDR3 region is CASSDRGPGANVLTF. DNA of the CDR3: TGTGCCAGCAGCGACAGGGGGCCAGGGGCCAACGTCCTGACTTTC.

The rearrangement links TRBV18 to TRBJ2-7; TRBD1 matches at 9 bases. CDR1 KGHSH and CDR2 LQKENI come from the germline V gene. Trimming at V came to 6 bases and at J to 3 bases, leaving 6 bases not matched to a gene. CDR3 length: 14 amino acids. This CDR3 is CASSLRDRDYEQYF. The CDR3 DNA follows: TGTGCCAGCTCTCTCCGGGACAGGGACTACGAGCAGTACTTC.

The chain employs TRBV24-1 and TRBJ2-5; 7 bases map to TRBD2. Losses at the gene ends were 3 bases for V and 1 base for J; bases not matched to a gene: 7. CDR3 length: 16 amino acids. The germline V gene encodes CDR1 KGHDR and CDR2 SFDVKD. CDR3 residues: CATSDPGGSSQETQYF. The DNA of the CDR3 is TGTGCCACCAGTGATCCCGGGGGGTCCTCCCAAGAGACCCAGTACTTC.

The chain employs TRBV29-1 and TRBJ1-1; no firm D call. This CDR3 is 13 amino acids long. The germline V gene encodes CDR1 SQVTM and CDR2 ANQGSEA. Trimming took 6 bases from V and 7 from J, leaving 18 bases between them. As DNA, the CDR3 is TGCAGCGTCTTAACAACCAGTGCCGATGAAGCTTTCTTT. Protein product: CSVLTTSADEAFF.

CDR3 in amino acids: CASRSGTGELFF. CDR3 DNA: TGTGCCAGCAGGTCAGGCACCGGGGAGCTGTTTTTT. The chain uses TRBV6-5 and TRBJ2-2; D is unresolved. The germline V and J ends were trimmed by 6 bases and 4 bases, with 6 bases remaining between them. The CDR3 length is 12 residues. Germline loops: CDR1 MNHEY, CDR2 SVGAGI.

This clone was detected a few times. The chain has TRBV3-1 (or the pseudogene TRBV3-2) and TRBJ2-7, with D unclear. The V gene's germline CDR1 is LGHDT and CDR2 YNNKEL (reference sequence). This CDR3 spans 15 amino acids. Trimming took off 4 bases at V and 2 bases at J, with 15 bases between the two ends. CDR3: CASSRTRLLTYEQYF. As DNA, the CDR3 is TGTGCCAGCAGCCGCACAAGACTTTTAACCTACGAGCAGTACTTC.

The gene calls are TRBV29-1 and TRBJ2-1, with 12 nucleotides matching TRBD2. This CDR3 is 16 amino acids long. The V segment lost 6 bases and the J segment 0 bases; nucleotides outside the gene matches: 6. Germline CDR1 and CDR2: SQVTM and ANQGSEA. This chain's CDR3 is CSVTSGGPSSYNEQFF. For the CDR3, the DNA is TGCAGCGTGACTAGCGGGGGCCCGAGCTCCTACAATGAGCAGTTCTTC.

The rearrangement uses TRBV6-5 and TRBJ2-1; D not resolved. Germline assignment: CDR1 MNHEY and CDR2 SVGAGI. Trimming stripped 2 bases from V and 3 bases from J, with 8 bases between. This CDR3 has 14 residues. The CDR3 region is CASSYVFSYNEQFF. In nucleotides, the CDR3 is TGTGCCAGCAGTTACGTGTTCAGCTACAATGAGCAGTTCTTC.

V usage is TRBV6-5 and J usage is TRBJ2-2, with D tentatively TRBD2 (6 bases). CDR1 MNHEY and CDR2 SVGAGI come from the germline V gene. The V and J ends lost 7 bases and 2 bases respectively, with 14 bases between them. CDR3 length equals 15 residues. CDR3 protein: CASMGGRTNTGELFF. The CDR3 DNA follows: TGTGCCAGCATGGGAGGACGGACAAACACCGGGGAGCTGTTTTTT.

J is TRBJ2-1 and V is TRBV7-2; 8 nucleotides match TRBD1. This CDR3 has 14 amino acids. Germline trimming cut 7 bases from V and 2 bases from J; bases unmatched to any gene: 4. CDR1 is SGHTA and CDR2 is FQGNSA in the germline V gene. Written as DNA, the CDR3 is TGTGCCAGCAACAAGGGACAGGCCTACAATGAGCAGTTCTTC. This sequence encodes CASNKGQAYNEQFF. The whole variable domain, remainder taken from reference TRBV7-2 and TRBJ2-1, is GAGVSQSPSNKVTEKGKDVELRCDPISGHTALYWYRQSLGQGLEFLIYFQGNSAPDKSGLPSDRFSAERTGGSVSTLTIQRTQQEDSAVYLCASNKGQAYNEQFFGPGTRLTVL.

The CDR3 is CASSLTDNQPQHF. CDR3 coding DNA: TGTGCCAGCAGCTTGACAGATAATCAGCCCCAGCATTTT. This chain joins TRBV7-2 and TRBJ1-5; D possibly corresponds to TRBD1 (5 bases). This CDR3 spans 13 amino acids. The germline V gene has CDR1 SGHTA and CDR2 FQGNSA. V was clipped by 3 bases and J by 4 bases, with 7 bases between them.

The rearrangement joins TRBV4-3 to TRBJ1-1; D is unresolved. V was pared by 4 bases and J by 1 base, with 7 bases between. CDR1 and CDR2 from the germline V gene are LGHNA and YSLEER. The CDR3 covers 13 residues. The chain's CDR3 is CASSLGENTEAFF. The CDR3 DNA follows: TGCGCCAGCAGCCTCGGGGAGAACACTGAAGCTTTCTTT.

This chain connects TRBV5-1 to TRBJ1-1; unclear D gene. CDR1 and CDR2 from the germline V gene are SGHRS and YFSETQ. The CDR3 has 14 amino acids. Trimming took 3 bases from V and 8 from J, leaving 17 bases between them. CDR3 in amino acids: CASSSGSGITEAFF. The DNA for the CDR3 is TGCGCCAGCAGCTCGGGCTCCGGGATCACGGAAGCTTTCTTT.

This chain uses TRBV5-1 with TRBJ1-2; TRBD1 aligns across 8 bases. V trimming: 7 bases; J trimming: 8 bases; junction bases outside the gene matches: 16. The CDR3 runs 15 residues. Per germline, CDR1 SGHRS and CDR2 YFSETQ. The DNA for the CDR3 is TGCGCCAGCGGTTATGTTGGACAGGGATCAGGCGGCTACACCTTC. It codes for CASGYVGQGSGGYTF.

V and J are TRBV9 and TRBJ2-2; D is possibly TRBD2 (6 bases). Trimming left V 2 bases short and J 6 bases short, with 11 bases between. Germline V gene data show CDR1 as SGDLS and CDR2 as YYNGEE. CDR3 length: 14 residues. The CDR3 loop is CASSVGGDSGELFF. DNA for the CDR3: TGTGCCAGCAGCGTTGGAGGGGACTCCGGGGAGCTGTTTTTT.

The chain is built from TRBV7-8 and TRBJ2-5; tentatively, D is TRBD2 (6 bases). Trimming removed 4 bases at V and 2 bases at J, with 14 bases between. Germline CDR1 reads SGHVS; CDR2 reads FQNEAQ. CDR3 length: 15 residues. The CDR3 nucleotides read TGTGCCAGCAGCTACATGACTAGGGCTCAAGAGACCCAGTACTTC. Translating it yields CASSYMTRAQETQYF.

The rearrangement joins TRBV10-1 to TRBJ2-1; D is undetermined. The germline gives CDR1 WNHNN, CDR2 SYGVQD (reference sequence). Deletions cut 6 bases from V and 4 bases from J, with 16 bases between. CDR3 length: 15 residues. The CDR3 here is CASRLDNVGYNEQFF. CDR3 DNA sequence: TGCGCCAGCAGGTTAGATAACGTCGGGTACAATGAGCAGTTCTTC.

This clone was detected a few times. This chain connects TRBV2 to TRBJ2-7; tentative D call: TRBD2 (6 bases). The CDR3 runs 14 residues. Trimming stripped 3 bases from V and 3 bases from J, with 12 bases between. The V gene's germline CDR1 is SNHLY and CDR2 FYNNEI. The CDR3 is CASSEGTGVYEQYF. In DNA form, the CDR3 reads TGTGCCAGCAGTGAGGGGACTGGAGTCTACGAGCAGTACTTC.

In its sample, this clone was seen once. The CDR3 DNA follows: TGTGCCAGTACCAGAGGGGGACAGATAGAGCCCCAGCATTTT. It translates to CASTRGGQIEPQHF. The chain uses TRBV19 and TRBJ1-5, with 7 bases lining up with TRBD1. This CDR3 has 14 residues. Germline V gene sequence: CDR1 LNHDA, CDR2 SQIVND (reference sequence). Trimming took 7 bases from V and 8 from J; bases not matched to a gene: 11.

The CDR3 loop is CASSKEEGWPQYF. For the CDR3, the DNA is TGTGCCAGCAGCAAAGAGGAGGGGTGGCCGCAGTATTTT. V usage is TRBV21-1 and J usage is TRBJ2-3; the DNA was not used to check the table's D call, TRBD2. TRBV21-1 is a pseudogene locus. CDR3 length: 13 residues.

V gene TRBV18 combines with J gene TRBJ1-2, with D possibly matching TRBD1 (5 bases). Deletions cut 0 bases from V and 7 bases from J, with 15 bases between. Per germline, CDR1 KGHSH and CDR2 LQKENI. The CDR3 consists of 15 residues. The CDR3 loop is CASSPPRQGLSGYTF. CDR3 bases: TGTGCCAGCTCACCACCGAGGCAGGGTTTAAGTGGCTACACCTTC.